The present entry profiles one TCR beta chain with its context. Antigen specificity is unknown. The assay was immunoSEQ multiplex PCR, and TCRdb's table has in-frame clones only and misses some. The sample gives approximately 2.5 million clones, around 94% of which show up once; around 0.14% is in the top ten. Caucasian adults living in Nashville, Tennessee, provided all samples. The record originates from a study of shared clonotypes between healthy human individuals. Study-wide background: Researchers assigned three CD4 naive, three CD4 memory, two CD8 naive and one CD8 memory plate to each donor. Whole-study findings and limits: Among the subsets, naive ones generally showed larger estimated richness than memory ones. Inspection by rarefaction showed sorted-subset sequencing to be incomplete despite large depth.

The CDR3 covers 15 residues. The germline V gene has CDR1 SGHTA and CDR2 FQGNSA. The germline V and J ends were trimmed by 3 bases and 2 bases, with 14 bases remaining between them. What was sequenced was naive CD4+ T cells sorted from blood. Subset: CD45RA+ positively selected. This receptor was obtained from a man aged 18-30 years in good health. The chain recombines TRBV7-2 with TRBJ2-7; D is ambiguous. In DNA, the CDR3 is TGTGCCAGCAGCTTGATAGAGAGTTCCACCTACGAGCAGTACTTC. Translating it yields CASSLIESSTYEQYF.